The entry below gives a single T cell receptor beta chain sequence along with its context. What it binds is not known. The data stem from a study of cytomegalovirus exposure and HLA in healthy donors. Germline CDR1 reads SGDLS; CDR2 reads YYNGEE. The trim removed 4 bases at V and 7 bases at J, leaving 8 bases unmatched. This CDR3 is built from 14 residues. Separate from the approximately 700-subject first cohort was the roughly 120-subject validation cohort, to which the donors belonged. The assay was immunoSEQ multiplex PCR, and TCRdb's table has in-frame clones only and misses some. Altogether about 200,000 clones are present, around 84% being singletons, with the ten largest covering around 15%. Study findings and constraints: Most TCR sequences were uncommon, yet certain public TCRs appeared in many donors. In vitro data verified a few CMV-associated chains as specific for CMV antigens. Among TCR beta chains, those listed as cytomegalovirus-associated numbered roughly 150.

The sequencing input was PBMCs. The chain has TRBV9 and TRBJ2-1, with 7 positions matching TRBD2. The sequence was obtained from a woman between 25 and 40 years old in good health and CMV-seropositive. The CDR3 DNA follows: TGTGCCAGCAGCTTGGCGGGAGTCTTAAATGAGCAGTTCTTC. Encoded protein: CASSLAGVLNEQFF. The variable domain in full, completed from reference TRBV9 and TRBJ2-1, reads DSGVTQTPKHLITATGQRVTLRCSPRSGDLSVYWYQQSLDQGLQFLIQYYNGEERAKGNILERFSAQQFPDLHSELNLSSLELGDSALYFCASSLAGVLNEQFFGPGTRLTVL.